This T cell receptor (beta chain) was identified in a study of T cell repertoires in cytomegalovirus infection. Study summary: Public TCR beta signatures were indicative of both CMV infection and a matching HLA type.

Regarding the study as a whole: Ex vivo, HLA-C-restricted CMV-specific TCR beta clonotypes prevailed over the rest of the response. Cumulative frequency of public TCR beta families picked out carriers of CMV plus the relevant HLA.

TCRdb reprocessed the reads via MiXCR and lists one record per CDR3 protein. The sample yields 100,000 to 150,000 distinct CDR3 sequences, 7% to 9.5% seen once. This CDR3 is built from 14 residues. Trimming pared 0 bases from V and 6 bases from J, leaving 11 bases between. Germline V gene lookup returns CDR1 MNHNY and CDR2 SVGAGI (reference sequence). There are many counts of this clonotype. Its target is unknown. The TCR originated in a human donor in good health (CMV status not recorded). Some clones in this sample may be carry-over from other donors' samples. The sample consisted of PBMCs. The chain carries TRBV6-6 and TRBJ1-1, with no clear D. The CDR3 region has the DNA TGTGCCAGCAGTTACTCGATACCTGGAGCTGAAGCTTTCTTT. Translating it yields CASSYSIPGAEAFF.